Shown below are 22 T cell receptor beta chains from a single sample sequenced in a study of cytomegalovirus exposure and HLA in healthy donors. Primers for the PCR totalled 60 Vbeta and 13 Jbeta. Profiling relied on immunoSEQ multiplex PCR, and the TCRdb table lists in-frame clones only, not all of them. Among about 200,000 clones listed, approximately 80% were seen once. Input material: PBMCs. These receptors were obtained from a woman aged 25 to 45 in good health and CMV-seronegative.

This rearrangement joins TRBV6-6 to TRBJ1-5; D remains ambiguous. Trimming cost V 9 bases and J 6 bases, with 18 bases left between them. The germline V gene has CDR1 MNHNY and CDR2 SVGAGI (reference sequence). CDR3 length equals 14 residues. CDR3 bases: TGTGCCAGTCGTAAACGGGGAGAGGTTCAGCCCCAGCATTTT. It translates to CASRKRGEVQPQHF.

This clone was detected a few times. The V gene is TRBV28, the J gene TRBJ2-2; D is ambiguous. Trimming removed 6 bases from V and 7 bases from J, with 6 bases in between. The CDR3 loop spans 11 amino acids. Germline lookup yields CDR1 MDHEN and CDR2 SYDVKM. The CDR3 sequence is CASRSIGELFF. CDR3 bases: TGTGCCAGCAGAAGCATCGGGGAGCTGTTTTTT.

The rearrangement links TRBV5-1 to TRBJ2-6; 10 bases agree with TRBD1. Germline CDR1 and CDR2: SGHRS and YFSETQ. Losses at the gene ends were 4 bases for V and 2 bases for J; bases not matched to a gene: 15. This CDR3 has 20 residues. CDR3 in DNA: TGCGCCAGCAGCCTCAGGCCGGGACAGGGGTTTGAAACTGGGGCCAACGTCCTGACTTTC. It translates to CASSLRPGQGFETGANVLTF.

CDR3 in DNA: TGTGCCAGCAGTGAACCCAACGAGGGGGATGGCTACACCTTC. Protein product: CASSEPNEGDGYTF. J is TRBJ1-2 and V is TRBV6-1, with D possibly matching TRBD1 (6 bases). V shed 2 bases and J shed 6 bases, with 13 bases lying between them. Germline loops: CDR1 MNHNS, CDR2 SASEGT. The CDR3 extends over 14 amino acids.

This sequence joins TRBV6-5 and TRBJ1-2, with TRBD1 identical over 7 bases. V was clipped by 5 bases and J by 7 bases; unmatched bases: 10. The CDR3 totals 14 residues. Germline V CDR1 and CDR2: MNHEY, SVGAGI. Here the CDR3 DNA reads TGTGCCAGCAGTGAGACAGGGTTTGATACTGGCTACACCTTC. Protein: CASSETGFDTGYTF.

V is TRBV2 and J is TRBJ1-5; 10 positions agree with TRBD1. This CDR3 region has 14 residues. Per the germline V gene, CDR1 is SNHLY and CDR2 is FYNNEI. V shed 7 bases and J 5 bases; nucleotides not matched to a gene: 5. CDR3 in DNA: TGTGCCAGCACTCCGACAGGGGGCTATCAGCCCCAGCATTTT. This gives the protein CASTPTGGYQPQHF.

This chain links TRBV5-1 with TRBJ2-1; 8 bases align to TRBD1. V dropped 4 bases and J dropped 8; count of bases not matched to a gene: 11. CDR1 SGHRS and CDR2 YFSETQ come from the germline V gene. The CDR3 spans 15 residues. In DNA, the CDR3 is TGCGCCAGCAGCCGGGGACAGGCTTGGGTCGATGAGCAGTTCTTC. This encodes CASSRGQAWVDEQFF.

For the CDR3, the DNA is TGTGCCAGCAGCTTGGAGGGAGTAAACACCGGGGAGCTGTTTTTT. Its protein is CASSLEGVNTGELFF. The V and J genes are TRBV5-4 and TRBJ2-2; D is perhaps TRBD2 (5 bases). The germline V and J ends were trimmed by 0 bases and 2 bases, with 8 bases remaining between them. The CDR3 is 15 residues long. CDR1 and CDR2 from the germline V gene are SGHNT and YYREEE (reference sequence).

The V call is TRBV5-5, the J call TRBJ1-6; D is uncertain. Looked up from germline, CDR1 is SGHKS and CDR2 is YYEKEE (reference sequence). This CDR3 contains 9 residues. V was trimmed by 7 bases and J by 11 bases, leaving 4 bases between them. CDR3 bases: TGTGCCAGCCTTGCACCCCTCCACTTT. This translates into CASLAPLHF.

V gene TRBV27 combines with J gene TRBJ1-1; D may be TRBD1 (5 bases). CDR3 length equals 14 residues. The germline V and J ends were trimmed by 3 bases and 5 bases, with 13 bases remaining between them. Germline V gene data show CDR1 as MNHEY and CDR2 as SMNVEV (reference sequence). Here the CDR3 DNA reads TGTGCCAGCAGTTTGACGCGGCGGGGGACTGAAGCTTTCTTT. Amino acids: CASSLTRRGTEAFF.

This chain uses TRBV29-1 with TRBJ1-2; no definite D call. The CDR3 has 11 amino acids. Germline assignment: CDR1 SQVTM and CDR2 ANQGSEA. The V and J ends lost 4 bases and 7 bases respectively, with 10 bases between them. This chain's CDR3 is CSVVTGFGYTF. The CDR3, as DNA: TGCAGCGTTGTGACTGGCTTTGGCTACACCTTC. Based on the CDR3 plus reference TRBV29-1 and TRBJ1-2, the full variable domain is SAVISQKPSRDICQRGTSLTIQCQVDSQVTMMFWYRQQPGQSLTLIATANQGSEATYESGFVIDKFPISRPNLTFSTLTVSNMSPEDSSIYLCSVVTGFGYTFGSGTRLTVV.

The chain links TRBV29-1 to TRBJ1-1; no definite D call. Germline V gives CDR1 SQVTM, CDR2 ANQGSEA. V was shortened by 1 base and J by 4 bases, with 10 bases between the two germline ends. CDR3 length: 13 residues. The CDR3 sequence is CSVEVGRVTEAFF. Here the CDR3 DNA reads TGCAGCGTTGAAGTGGGGAGGGTCACTGAAGCTTTCTTT.

The chain links TRBV11-1 to TRBJ2-5; tentative D call: TRBD2 (6 bases). Trimming removed 4 bases at V and 2 bases at J, with 14 bases between. CDR1 and CDR2 (germline): SGHAT, FQDESV (reference sequence). The CDR3 covers 15 residues. CDR3 in DNA: TGTGCCAGCAGCTCCCGATGGGGGGTTCAAGAGACCCAGTACTTC. Its translation is CASSSRWGVQETQYF.

This clone was counted only a few times. The chain has TRBV18 and TRBJ1-2; D possibly corresponds to TRBD1 (5 bases). CDR3 size: 13 residues. CDR1 is KGHSH and CDR2 is LQKENI in the germline V gene. The ends were cut back, 3 bases at V and 1 base at J, with 6 bases in the middle. The CDR3: CASSPDNNYGYTF. Here the CDR3 DNA reads TGTGCCAGCTCACCGGACAATAACTATGGCTACACCTTC. Complete variable domain (other parts from reference TRBV18 and TRBJ1-2): NAGVMQNPRHLVRRRGQEARLRCSPMKGHSHVYWYRQLPEEGLKFMVYLQKENIIDESGMPKERFSAEFPKEGPSILRIQQVVRGDSAAYFCASSPDNNYGYTFGSGTRLTVV.

This clone appeared a few times. The chain is built from TRBV19 and TRBJ1-2, with D hard to call. CDR1 and CDR2 (germline): LNHDA, SQIVND (reference sequence). This CDR3 comprises 14 residues. V was clipped by 3 bases and J by 6 bases, with 14 bases between them. CDR3 in DNA: TGTGCCAGTAGTATGGGGAGGGCTGGTCATGGCTACACCTTC. Amino acids: CASSMGRAGHGYTF.

This chain joins TRBV9 and TRBJ2-3; possibly TRBD2 for D (5 bases). CDR3 length equals 17 residues. Between the trimmed V and J ends, which lost 4 bases and 0 bases, there was a span of 18 bases. Looked up from germline, CDR1 is SGDLS and CDR2 is YYNGEE. Here the CDR3 reads CASSPRTRVASTDTQYF. For the CDR3, the DNA is TGTGCCAGCAGCCCCCGGACTCGGGTCGCTAGCACAGATACGCAGTATTTT.

The CDR3 nucleotides read TGTGCCTGGAGGCCTGGACAGATAATACAAGAGACCCAGTACTTC. It is translated as CAWRPGQIIQETQYF. The rearrangement uses TRBV30 and TRBJ2-5, with D maybe TRBD1 (6 bases). Germline CDR1 and CDR2: GTSNPN and SVGIG (reference sequence). There are 15 residues in the CDR3. Trimming removed 3 bases from V and 2 bases from J, with 16 bases in between.

This clone was counted a single time. Other DNA sequences in the sample encode the same CDR3. V and J are TRBV15 and TRBJ2-7; TRBD2 matches at 9 bases. The CDR3 sequence is 18 residues long. Germline values: CDR1 LNHNV, CDR2 YYDKDF (reference sequence). With 0 bases clipped from V and 6 bases from J, the junction kept 15 bases outside the gene matches. The DNA of the CDR3 is TGTGCCACCAGCAGAGAACCCCCCTGGCGGGAGGGATACGTCGAGCAGTACTTC. This gives the protein CATSREPPWREGYVEQYF.

This rearrangement joins TRBV7-9 to TRBJ2-3, with TRBD2 matching 13 bases. This CDR3 spans 16 amino acids. Trimming at V came to 4 bases and at J to 3 bases, leaving 4 bases not matched to a gene. From germline, CDR1 is SEHNR and CDR2 FQNEAQ (reference sequence). Here the CDR3 DNA reads TGTGCCAGCAGCTATCCGACTAGCGGGGGGACAGATACGCAGTATTTT. This sequence encodes CASSYPTSGGTDTQYF.

The J gene is TRBJ1-2, the V gene TRBV30; 9 bases agree with TRBD1. Germline CDR1 and CDR2: GTSNPN and SVGIG (reference sequence). The CDR3 runs 15 residues. The junction had 11 bases not matched to a gene; V was cut back by 8 bases and J by 1 base. CDR3 nucleotide sequence: TGTGCCAGAAACGGGCCGGGACAGGGTAACTATGGCTACACCTTC. Its protein is CARNGPGQGNYGYTF. The full variable domain, rest sourced from reference TRBV30 and TRBJ1-2, is SQTIHQWPATLVQPVGSPLSLECTVEGTSNPNLYWYRQAAGRGLQLLFYSVGIGQISSEVPQNLSASRPQDRQFILSSKKLLLSDSGFYLCARNGPGQGNYGYTFGSGTRLTVV.

This rearrangement joins TRBV30 to TRBJ1-2; 7 bases line up with TRBD1. This CDR3 has 13 amino acids. The V gene's germline CDR1 is GTSNPN and CDR2 SVGIG (reference sequence). Unmatched junction bases numbered 7, after V lost 3 bases and J lost 6 bases. CDR3 nucleotide sequence: TGTGCCTGGAGCGGAGGGGGCGGTCATGGCTACACCTTC. It encodes CAWSGGGGHGYTF.

The V and J genes are TRBV28 and TRBJ2-1; perhaps TRBD2 as D (5 bases). Trimming removed 5 bases at V and 9 bases at J, with 8 bases between. Germline-derived CDR1 and CDR2 are MDHEN and SYDVKM. The CDR3 is 11 residues long. CDR3 DNA sequence: TGTGCCAGCAGTACCCGGGGTGAGCAGTTCTTC. Translation: CASSTRGEQFF. The full variable domain, completed using reference TRBV28 and TRBJ2-1, is DVKVTQSSRYLVKRTGEKVFLECVQDMDHENMFWYRQDPGLGLRLIYFSYDVKMKEKGDIPEGYSVSREKKERFSLILESASTNQTSMYLCASSTRGEQFFGPGTRLTVL.